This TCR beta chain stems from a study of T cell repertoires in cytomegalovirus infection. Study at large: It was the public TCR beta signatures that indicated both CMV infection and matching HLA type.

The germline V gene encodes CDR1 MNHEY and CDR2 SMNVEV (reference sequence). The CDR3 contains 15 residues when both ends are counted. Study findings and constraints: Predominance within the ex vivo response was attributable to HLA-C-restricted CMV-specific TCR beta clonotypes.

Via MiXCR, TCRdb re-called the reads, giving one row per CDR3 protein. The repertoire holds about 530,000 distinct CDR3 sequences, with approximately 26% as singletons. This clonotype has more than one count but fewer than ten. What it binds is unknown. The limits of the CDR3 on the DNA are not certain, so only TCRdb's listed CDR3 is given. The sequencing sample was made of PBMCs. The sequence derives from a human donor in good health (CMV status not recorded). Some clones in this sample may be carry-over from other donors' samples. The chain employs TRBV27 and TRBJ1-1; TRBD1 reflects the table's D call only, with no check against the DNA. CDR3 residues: CASSFLWTGASEAFF.